This T cell receptor (beta chain) was obtained from a study of graft-versus-host responses after intestinal transplantation listed by TCRdb under 2021. About the study as a whole: Recipients received multivisceral, liver-intestinal, or isolated intestinal transplants. Rather than going through the commercial service, samples from three later patients were sequenced in-house on an Illumina MiSeq and processed with MiXCR. After intestinal transplantation, graft-versus-host and host-versus-graft alloreactive T cell clones in the graft, circulation and bone marrow were tracked using bulk TCR-beta CDR3 sequencing. A peak of at least 4% donor T cells among recipient peripheral blood mononuclear cells was the definition used for donor T cell macrochimerism. Of the 20 to 30 intestinal transplant recipients enrolled in the cohort, one of whom was a retransplant, a few patients without pretransplant specimens were excluded. To identify alloreactive clones, pre-transplant mixed lymphocyte reaction products were sequenced and compared with unstimulated pre-transplant donor and recipient T cells. Anti-thymocyte globulin induction was given to all recipients, followed by maintenance tacrolimus and steroids for two to three years.

This clone was detected only once. No antigen is known for it. The record has no base qualities; no much larger clone is one base away. Receptor amplification or capture employed the immunoSEQ multiplex PCR assay. Adaptive Biotechnologies carried out high-throughput TCR-beta CDR3 sequencing of genomic DNA for most patients. As for how the authors treated the data: TCR sequencing data were retrieved from Adaptive's ImmunoSEQ software for around 19 patients, whereas a few other patients were processed with MiXCR and VDJtools. Because the origin of CDR3 nucleotide sequences shared between donor and recipient could not be assigned, those sequences were removed. At least 2-fold expansion over unstimulated cells and a minimum CFSE-low frequency of 0.002% (template counts) or 0.001% (read counts) were required for clones to be classified as alloreactive. Clones were considered mappable if detected in sequenced pre-transplant spleen, lymph node, or MLR CFSE-low populations of the donor or recipient. Cumulative frequency of alloreactive clones was calculated as a percentage of all sequences weighted by copy number. The table comes from immuneACCESS by way of TCRdb, which keeps in-frame sequences with V and J called. Part of the clones is missing from these tables; in studies checked, under half for an unresolved V gene and the rest for unknown reasons. The D gene and trimming were derived from the DNA, and the V and J assignments and clone size from that table. Across this sample there are about 29,000 clones, with roughly 85% seen only once. The ten most abundant clones make up 11% of the sample.

The investigation overall reported the following: Peak levels of circulating GvH clones were associated with declines in HvG clones early after transplant. Patients with donor T cell macrochimerism had high GvH to HvG T cell clonal ratios in their allografts. Conclusions were limited by the relatively low number and heterogeneity of intestinal transplant patients. GvH clones turned up in recipient bone marrow, with some appearing earlier in ileal mucosa or blood, a pattern consistent with an intestinal mucosal origin.

Blood samples were collected up to 4 times in the first month after transplant and then at least monthly when available. This receptor was taken from a human patient who received an intestinal transplant, so some T cells may come from the graft donor. This specimen was PBMCs, taken about 460 days after intestinal transplantation.

The CDR3 reads CASSIGAGANVLTF. The DNA sequence is TGTGCCAGTAGTATAGGAGCTGGGGCCAACGTCCTGACTTTC. The chain is made from TRBV19 and TRBJ2-6; too little of a D gene remains to name it. The trim is 1 base for V and 2 bases for J, with a gap of 3 bases between the germline ends. Reading from cysteine to phenylalanine, the CDR3 counts 14 amino acids. Just CDR3 DNA is preserved here, 42 bases in frame from base 1. CDR1 LNHDA and CDR2 SQIVND are derived from the germline V gene (reference sequence). The CDR3 plus the reference TRBV19 and TRBJ2-6 genes for the other parts give the full variable domain: DGGITQSPKYLFRKEGQNVTLSCEQNLNHDAMYWYRQDPGQGLRLIYYSQIVNDFQKGDIAEGYSVSREKKESFPLTVTSAQKNPTAFYLCASSIGAGANVLTFGAGSRLTVL.